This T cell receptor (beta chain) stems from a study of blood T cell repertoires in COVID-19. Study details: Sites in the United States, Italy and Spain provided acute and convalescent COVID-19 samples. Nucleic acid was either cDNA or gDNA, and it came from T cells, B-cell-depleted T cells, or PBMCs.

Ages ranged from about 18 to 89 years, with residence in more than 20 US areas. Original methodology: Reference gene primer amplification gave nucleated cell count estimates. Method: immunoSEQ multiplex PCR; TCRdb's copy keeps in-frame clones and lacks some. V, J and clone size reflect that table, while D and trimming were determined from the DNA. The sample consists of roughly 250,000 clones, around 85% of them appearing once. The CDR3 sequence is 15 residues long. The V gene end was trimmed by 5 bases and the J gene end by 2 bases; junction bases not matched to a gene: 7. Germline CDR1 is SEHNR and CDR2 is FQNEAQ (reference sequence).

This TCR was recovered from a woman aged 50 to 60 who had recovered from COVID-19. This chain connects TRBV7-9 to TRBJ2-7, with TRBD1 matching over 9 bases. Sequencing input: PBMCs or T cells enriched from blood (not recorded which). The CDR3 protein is CASSKLDRGAYEQYF. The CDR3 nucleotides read TGTGCCAGCAGCAAACTCGACAGGGGGGCCTACGAGCAGTACTTC.